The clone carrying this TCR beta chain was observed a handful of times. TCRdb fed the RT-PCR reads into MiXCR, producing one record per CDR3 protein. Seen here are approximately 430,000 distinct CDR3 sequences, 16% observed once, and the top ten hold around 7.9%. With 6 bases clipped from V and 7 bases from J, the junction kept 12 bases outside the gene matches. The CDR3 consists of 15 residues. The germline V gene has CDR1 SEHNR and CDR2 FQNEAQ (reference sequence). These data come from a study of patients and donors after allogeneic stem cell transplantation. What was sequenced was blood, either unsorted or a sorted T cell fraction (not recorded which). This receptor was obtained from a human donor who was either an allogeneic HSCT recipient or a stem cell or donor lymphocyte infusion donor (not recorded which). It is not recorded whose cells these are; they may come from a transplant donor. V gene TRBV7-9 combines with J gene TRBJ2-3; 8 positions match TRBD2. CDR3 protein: CASSSKRETSYTQYF. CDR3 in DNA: TGTGCCAGCAGTTCCAAGCGGGAGACCTCCTATACGCAGTATTTT.